Listed here are 8 T cell receptor beta chains from one sample, sequenced in a study of T-cell reconstitution after alpha-beta-depleted transplantation in children. Study-wide results and caveats: T-cell counts and diversity at one year following transplant were attributed mainly to newly produced T cells.

As it was prepared, the TCRbeta library received unique molecular identifiers. One entry per CDR3 protein results from TCRdb running MiXCR on the PCR reads. The table has hundreds of thousands of distinct CDR3 sequences, 6% to 10% seen once. These TCRs' antigens remain unknown. Sequenced here: peripheral blood, sampled 360 days after TCRalphabeta/CD19-depleted stem cell transplant. These receptors came from a female patient between 2 and 15 years old who had a stem cell transplant for Fanconi anemia, so the T cells may come from the graft donor.

This clonotype was recorded at least ten times. The chain joins TRBV12-3 or TRBV12-4 to TRBJ2-7; 9 bases agree with TRBD1. The CDR3 is 13 residues long. The V and J ends lost 5 bases and 3 bases, in that order; junction bases with no gene match: 2. This CDR3 is CASSRDRDYEQYV. DNA for the CDR3: TGTGCCAGCAGTCGGGACAGGGACTACGAGCAGTACGTC.

This clonotype was recorded many times. V and J are TRBV7-3 and TRBJ2-1; D gene unclear. This CDR3 is 13 amino acids long. The V end lost 1 base, the J end lost 8 bases, and 9 bases lay between the germline ends. Germline loops: CDR1 SGHTA, CDR2 FQGTGA. CDR3 DNA sequence: TGTGCCAGCAGCTTAAGGCCCCTGTATGAGCAGTTCTTC. Translation: CASSLRPLYEQFF.

This clonotype was counted ten times or more. The rearrangement links TRBV4-1 to TRBJ2-3; D remains unclear. The CDR3 loop spans 13 amino acids. Germline V gene sequence: CDR1 MGHRA, CDR2 YSYEKL. Trimming left V 1 base short and J 6 bases short, with 8 bases between. This chain's CDR3 is CASSQAFTDTQYF. The CDR3 coding sequence is TGCGCCAGCAGCCAAGCCTTCACGGATACGCAGTATTTT.

This clonotype came up a few times. The chain links TRBV28 to TRBJ1-2; perhaps TRBD1 as D (5 bases). The length of the CDR3 is 14 residues. The V gene lost 4 bases and the J gene lost 8 bases, with 17 bases spanning the gap. Germline V CDR1 and CDR2: MDHEN, SYDVKM. CDR3 loop: CASSSGLQPHGYTF. CDR3 in DNA: TGTGCCAGCAGTTCGGGACTCCAACCCCACGGCTACACCTTC.

This clonotype was observed many times. The chain combines TRBV27 with TRBJ2-7; D not resolved. Trimming cost V 5 bases and J 0 bases, with 17 bases left between them. This CDR3 has 16 amino acids. Germline CDR1 is MNHEY and CDR2 is SMNVEV (reference sequence). CDR3 region: CASSPAAGTLSYEQYF. In DNA form, the CDR3 reads TGTGCCAGCAGTCCCGCGGCAGGCACACTCTCCTACGAGCAGTACTTC.

This clonotype was detected only a few times. The genes are TRBV20-1 and TRBJ2-3; 8 bases agree with TRBD2. Germline V gene lookup returns CDR1 DFQATT and CDR2 SNEGSKA (reference sequence). This CDR3 comprises 17 residues. With 0 bases clipped from V and 2 bases from J, the junction kept 10 bases outside the gene matches. The CDR3 nucleotides are TGCAGTGCTAGAGATCCCGGAGGAGCGGGGGTCACAGATACGCAGTATTTT. Residues: CSARDPGGAGVTDTQYF.

Many counts were recorded for this clonotype. The chain employs TRBV6-5 and TRBJ2-1; D remains unclear. Germline V gene data show CDR1 as MNHEY and CDR2 as SVGAGI. Trimming took 1 base from V and 6 from J, leaving 7 bases between them. The CDR3 runs 13 residues. Here the CDR3 DNA reads TGTGCCAGCAGTTACTTTCCAGTCAATGAGCAGTTCTTC. Protein: CASSYFPVNEQFF.

Only a few counts were recorded for this clonotype. The chain has TRBV3-1 and TRBJ2-7, with D possibly TRBD2 on 5 matching bases. The V end was cut by 0 bases, the J end by 7 bases, with 16 bases between. The CDR3 is 15 residues long. Looked up from germline, CDR1 is LGHDT and CDR2 is YNNKEL (reference sequence). For the CDR3, the DNA is TGTGCCAGCAGCCAAGAGAACATTTTGGGCGGGGAGCAGTACTTC. This translates into CASSQENILGGEQYF.